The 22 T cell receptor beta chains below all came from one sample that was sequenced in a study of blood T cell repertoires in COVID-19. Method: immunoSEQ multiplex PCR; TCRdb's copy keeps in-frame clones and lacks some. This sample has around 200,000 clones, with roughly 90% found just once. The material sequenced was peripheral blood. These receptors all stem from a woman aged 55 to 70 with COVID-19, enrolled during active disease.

The CDR3 loop reads CASSHRQGQDNEQFF. CDR3 DNA sequence: TGCGCCAGCAGCCACCGACAGGGGCAGGACAATGAGCAGTTCTTC. This chain connects TRBV4-1 to TRBJ2-1; 8 bases map to TRBD1. The germline CDR1 and CDR2 sequences are MGHRA and YSYEKL. The CDR3 totals 15 residues. Germline trimming cut 3 bases from V and 5 bases from J; bases unmatched to any gene: 6.

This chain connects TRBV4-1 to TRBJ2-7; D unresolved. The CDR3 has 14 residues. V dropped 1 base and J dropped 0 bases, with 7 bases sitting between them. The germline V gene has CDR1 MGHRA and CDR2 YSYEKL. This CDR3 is CASSQGLLSYEQYF. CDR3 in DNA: TGCGCCAGCAGCCAAGGACTCCTCTCCTACGAGCAGTACTTC.

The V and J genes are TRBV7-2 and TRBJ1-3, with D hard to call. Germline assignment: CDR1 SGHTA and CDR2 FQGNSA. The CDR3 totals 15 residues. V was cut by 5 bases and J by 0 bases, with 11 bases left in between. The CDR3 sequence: CASSVSLSSGNTIYF. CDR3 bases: TGTGCCAGCAGCGTTTCTTTGAGCTCTGGAAACACCATATATTTT.

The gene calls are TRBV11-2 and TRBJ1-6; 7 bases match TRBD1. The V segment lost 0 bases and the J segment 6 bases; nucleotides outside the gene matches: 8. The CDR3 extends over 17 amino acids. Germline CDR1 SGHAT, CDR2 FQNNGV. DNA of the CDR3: TGTGCCAGCAGCTTAGATACACCAGGGGGAGGTAATTCACCCCTCCACTTT. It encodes CASSLDTPGGGNSPLHF.

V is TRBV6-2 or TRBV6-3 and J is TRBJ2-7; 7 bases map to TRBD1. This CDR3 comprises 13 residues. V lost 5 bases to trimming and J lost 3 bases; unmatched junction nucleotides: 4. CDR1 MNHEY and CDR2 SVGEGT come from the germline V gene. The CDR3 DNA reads TGTGCCAGCAGTCGAGGGACAGTCTACGAGCAGTACTTC. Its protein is CASSRGTVYEQYF.

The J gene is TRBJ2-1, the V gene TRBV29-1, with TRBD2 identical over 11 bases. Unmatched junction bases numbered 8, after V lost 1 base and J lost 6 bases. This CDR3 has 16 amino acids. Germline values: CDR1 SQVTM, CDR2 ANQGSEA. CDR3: CSVEVLTGTSGNEQFF. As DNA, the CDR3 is TGCAGCGTTGAAGTCCTAACCGGGACTAGCGGCAATGAGCAGTTCTTC.

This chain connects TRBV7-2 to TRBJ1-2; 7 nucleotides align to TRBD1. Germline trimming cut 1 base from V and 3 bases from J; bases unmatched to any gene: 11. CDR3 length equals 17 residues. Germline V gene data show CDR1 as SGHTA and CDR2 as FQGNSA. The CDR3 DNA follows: TGTGCCAGCAGCTTAGACCCTTGGCGACAGGGAGACTATGGCTACACCTTC. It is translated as CASSLDPWRQGDYGYTF.

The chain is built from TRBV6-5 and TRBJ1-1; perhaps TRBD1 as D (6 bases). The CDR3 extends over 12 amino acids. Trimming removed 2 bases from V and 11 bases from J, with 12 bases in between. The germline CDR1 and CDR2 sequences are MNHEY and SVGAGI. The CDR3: CASSYPAGAAFF. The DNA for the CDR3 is TGTGCCAGCAGTTACCCGGCAGGGGCGGCTTTCTTT.

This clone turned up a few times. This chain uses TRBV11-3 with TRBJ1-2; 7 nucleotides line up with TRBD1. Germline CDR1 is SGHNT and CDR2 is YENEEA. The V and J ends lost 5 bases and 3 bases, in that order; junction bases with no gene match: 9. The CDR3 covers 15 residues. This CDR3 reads CASSTFKGQDYGYTF. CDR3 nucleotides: TGTGCCAGCAGCACCTTCAAAGGACAGGACTATGGCTACACCTTC.

In DNA form, the CDR3 reads TGTGCCAGTCTAGCGGTCTACAATGAGCAGTTCTTC. As protein: CASLAVYNEQFF. This sequence joins TRBV12-3 or TRBV12-4 and TRBJ2-1; 7 bases align to TRBD2. This CDR3 region has 12 residues. J lost 3 bases, V lost 9 bases, and 2 bases had no gene match.

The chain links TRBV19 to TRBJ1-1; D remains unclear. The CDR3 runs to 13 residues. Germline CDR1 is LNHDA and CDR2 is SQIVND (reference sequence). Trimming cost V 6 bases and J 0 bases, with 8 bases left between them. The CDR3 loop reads CASSSAVNTEAFF. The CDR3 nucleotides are TGTGCCAGTAGCTCCGCGGTGAACACTGAAGCTTTCTTT.

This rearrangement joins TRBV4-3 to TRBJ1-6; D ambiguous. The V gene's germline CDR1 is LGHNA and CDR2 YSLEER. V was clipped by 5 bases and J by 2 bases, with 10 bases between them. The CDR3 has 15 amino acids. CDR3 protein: CASSETHAYNSPLHF. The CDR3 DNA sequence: TGCGCCAGCAGCGAAACACATGCCTATAATTCACCCCTCCACTTT.

The CDR3 protein is CASSEVVETQYF. Here the CDR3 DNA reads TGTGCCAGCTCAGAGGTTGTAGAGACCCAGTACTTC. The rearrangement uses TRBV18 and TRBJ2-5; D uncertain. Trimming removed 5 bases at V and 4 bases at J, with 8 bases between. Looked up from germline, CDR1 is KGHSH and CDR2 is LQKENI. This CDR3 has 12 residues. The full variable domain, with the rest looked up from reference TRBV18 and TRBJ2-5, is NAGVMQNPRHLVRRRGQEARLRCSPMKGHSHVYWYRQLPEEGLKFMVYLQKENIIDESGMPKERFSAEFPKEGPSILRIQQVVRGDSAAYFCASSEVVETQYFGPGTRLLVL.

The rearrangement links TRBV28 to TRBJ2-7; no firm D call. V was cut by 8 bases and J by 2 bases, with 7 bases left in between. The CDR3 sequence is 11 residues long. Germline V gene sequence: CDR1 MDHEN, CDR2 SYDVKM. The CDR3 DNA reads TGTGCCAGCTTGTCCGCCTACGAGCAGTACTTC. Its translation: CASLSAYEQYF.

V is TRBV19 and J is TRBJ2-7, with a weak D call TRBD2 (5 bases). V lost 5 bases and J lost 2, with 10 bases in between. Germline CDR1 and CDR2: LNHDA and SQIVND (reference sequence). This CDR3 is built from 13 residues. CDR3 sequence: CASSDGLPYEQYF. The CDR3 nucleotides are TGTGCCAGTAGTGACGGACTGCCCTACGAGCAGTACTTC.

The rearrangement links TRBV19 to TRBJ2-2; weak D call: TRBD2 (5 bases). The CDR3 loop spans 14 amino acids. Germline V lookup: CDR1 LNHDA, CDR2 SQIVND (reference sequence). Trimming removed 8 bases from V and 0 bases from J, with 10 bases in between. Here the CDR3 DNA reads TGTGCCAGTTTTGAGGGCGCGAACACCGGGGAGCTGTTTTTT. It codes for CASFEGANTGELFF.

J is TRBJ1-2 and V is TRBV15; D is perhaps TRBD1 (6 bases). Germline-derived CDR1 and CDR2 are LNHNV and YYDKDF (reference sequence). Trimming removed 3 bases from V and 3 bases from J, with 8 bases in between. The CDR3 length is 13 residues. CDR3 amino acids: CATSRNRDYGYTF. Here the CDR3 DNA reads TGTGCCACCAGCAGGAACAGGGACTATGGCTACACCTTC.

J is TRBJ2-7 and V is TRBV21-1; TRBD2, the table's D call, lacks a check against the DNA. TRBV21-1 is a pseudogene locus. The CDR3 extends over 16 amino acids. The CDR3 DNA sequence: TGTGCCAGCAGCGGGGGACTAGCGGGAGGACTTTACGAGCAGTACTTC. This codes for CASSGGLAGGLYEQYF.

CDR3 loop: CASSLVVRGGLQETQYF. The CDR3 region has the DNA TGTGCCAGCAGCTTAGTCGTTCGCGGGGGCCTCCAAGAGACCCAGTACTTC. The chain couples TRBV7-6 to TRBJ2-5; weak D call: TRBD2 (7 bases). Germline V gives CDR1 SGHVS, CDR2 FNYEAQ. This CDR3 contains 17 residues. The V gene lost 1 base and the J gene lost 1 base, with 16 bases spanning the gap.

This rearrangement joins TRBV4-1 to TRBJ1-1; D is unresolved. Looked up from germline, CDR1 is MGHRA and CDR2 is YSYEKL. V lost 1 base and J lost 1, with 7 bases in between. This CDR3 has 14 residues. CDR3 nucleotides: TGCGCCAGCAGCCAAGCGTTGAGGAACACTGAAGCTTTCTTT. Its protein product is CASSQALRNTEAFF.

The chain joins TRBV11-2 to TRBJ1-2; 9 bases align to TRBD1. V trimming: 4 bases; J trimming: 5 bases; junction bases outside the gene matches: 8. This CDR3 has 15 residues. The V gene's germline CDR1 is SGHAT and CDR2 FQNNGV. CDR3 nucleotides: TGTGCCAGCAGCTCCTACAGGGGGCGCAGATATGGCTACACCTTC. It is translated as CASSSYRGRRYGYTF.

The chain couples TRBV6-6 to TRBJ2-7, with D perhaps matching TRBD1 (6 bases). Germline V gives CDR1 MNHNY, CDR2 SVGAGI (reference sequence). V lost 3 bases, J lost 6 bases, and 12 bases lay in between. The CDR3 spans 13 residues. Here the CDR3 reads CASSYHRVSEQYF. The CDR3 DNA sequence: TGTGCCAGCAGTTATCACAGGGTTTCCGAGCAGTACTTC.